The source of this T cell receptor beta chain is a study of blood T cell repertoires in COVID-19. Original data processing: Nucleated cell counts were estimated from reference gene primer amplification. The assay was immunoSEQ multiplex PCR, and TCRdb's table has in-frame clones only and misses some. V and J calls and clone size follow that table, whereas D and trimming were derived from the DNA. The table includes about 250,000 clones, 85% detected once. In this sample, this clone turned up once. V shed 4 bases and J shed 7 bases, with 17 bases lying between them. Germline V gene data show CDR1 as SGHAT and CDR2 as FQNNGV. This CDR3 comprises 15 residues.

The receptor's source is a woman between 50 and 59 years old with acute COVID-19. The rearrangement joins TRBV11-2 to TRBJ1-5; tentatively, D is TRBD1 (6 bases). The material sequenced was PBMCs or T cells enriched from blood (not recorded which). The CDR3: CASSSLITGNQPQHF. Written as DNA, the CDR3 is TGTGCCAGCAGCTCCCTCATAACAGGGAACCAGCCCCAGCATTTT.